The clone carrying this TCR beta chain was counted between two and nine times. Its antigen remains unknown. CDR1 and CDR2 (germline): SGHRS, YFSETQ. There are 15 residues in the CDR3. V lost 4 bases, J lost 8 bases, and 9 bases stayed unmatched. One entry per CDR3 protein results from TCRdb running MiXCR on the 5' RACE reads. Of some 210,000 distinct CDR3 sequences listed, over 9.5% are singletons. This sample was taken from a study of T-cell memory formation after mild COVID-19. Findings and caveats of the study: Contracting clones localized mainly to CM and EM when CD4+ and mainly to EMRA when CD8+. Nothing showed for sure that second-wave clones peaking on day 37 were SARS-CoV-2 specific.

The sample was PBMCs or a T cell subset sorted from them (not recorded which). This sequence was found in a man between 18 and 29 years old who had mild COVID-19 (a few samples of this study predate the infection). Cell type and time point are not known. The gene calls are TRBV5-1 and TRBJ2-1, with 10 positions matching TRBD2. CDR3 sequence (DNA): TGCGCCAGCAGCCTAGGGACTAGCGTTACGGATGAGCAGTTCTTC. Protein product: CASSLGTSVTDEQFF.